A selection of T cell receptor beta chains follows, all from one sample in a study of blood T cell repertoires in COVID-19. Only in-frame clones appear in the TCRdb table, and some are missing; sequencing was by immunoSEQ multiplex PCR. Altogether roughly 160,000 clones are present, roughly 80% being singletons, with the ten largest covering approximately 10%. The sequenced sample consisted of peripheral blood. The receptor set was obtained from a man between 70 and 80 years old with active or convalescent COVID-19. Each CDR3 is given with its conserved first and last residue. Each record gives: V gene, clone size, D gene, J gene, CDR3 protein, CDR3 DNA. D genes are given only for firm matches. Clone size appears in some rows only: once, few, many, or a class for an expanded clone.

TRBV27	-	TRBD2	TRBJ2-1	CASSFDFPGTSGGSHNEQFF	TGTGCCAGCAGTTTCGACTTCCCCGGGACTAGCGGGGGTAGCCACAATGAGCAGTTCTTC
TRBV18	-	-	TRBJ2-2	CASSPRTANTGELFF	TGTGCCAGCTCACCTAGGACAGCGAACACCGGGGAGCTGTTTTTT
TRBV7-8	-	-	TRBJ1-1	CASTGGLRNTEAFF	TGTGCCTCCACGGGGGGGCTCAGGAACACTGAAGCTTTCTTT
TRBV18	-	-	TRBJ2-5	CASSPQVATGQETQYF	TGTGCCAGCTCACCTCAAGTGGCGACAGGCCAAGAGACCCAGTACTTC
TRBV5-4	-	-	TRBJ2-1	CASSLRDFNEQFF	TGTGCCAGCAGCTTGAGGGACTTCAATGAGCAGTTCTTC
TRBV18	few	-	TRBJ2-2	CASSPYTLSDTTTGELFF	TGTGCCAGCTCACCATACACTTTGTCGGACACCACCACCGGGGAGCTGTTTTTT
TRBV11-3	-	TRBD2	TRBJ2-1	CASSRSSSGRYNEQFF	TGTGCCAGCAGCCGGAGCTCTAGCGGACGTTACAATGAGCAGTTCTTC
TRBV7-9	once	-	TRBJ1-6	CASSLGQGSYNSPLHF	TGTGCCAGCAGCTTAGGGCAGGGATCCTATAATTCACCCCTCCACTTT
TRBV2	-	TRBD2	TRBJ2-1	CAGGLEDNEQFF	TGTGCCGGGGGACTAGAGGACAATGAGCAGTTCTTC
TRBV14	-	-	TRBJ1-1	CASSQGTQGTEAFF	TGTGCCAGCAGCCAAGGGACGCAGGGCACTGAAGCTTTCTTT
TRBV10-3	-	TRBD1	TRBJ1-5	CAIREQGVGNQPQHF	TGTGCCATCAGGGAACAGGGGGTAGGCAATCAGCCCCAGCATTTT
TRBV5-1	-	TRBD1	TRBJ2-7	CASSFWTGTVHEQYF	TGCGCCAGCAGCTTCTGGACAGGGACGGTCCACGAGCAGTACTTC
TRBV19	once	TRBD1	TRBJ1-1	CASIRTGIITEAFF	TGTGCCAGTATAAGGACAGGGATTATCACTGAAGCTTTCTTT
TRBV28	-	-	TRBJ1-6	CASSLFTGLGPISPLHF	TGTGCCAGCAGTTTATTCACAGGGCTAGGTCCAATTTCACCCCTCCACTTT
TRBV25-1	-	-	TRBJ1-2	CASSDSVRNYGYTF	TGTGCCAGCAGTGACAGTGTCAGAAACTATGGCTACACCTTC
TRBV5-1	-	TRBD2	TRBJ2-1	CASSWGLAGTIYNEQFF	TGCGCCAGCAGCTGGGGACTAGCGGGCACTATATACAATGAGCAGTTCTTC
TRBV5-4	-	-	TRBJ1-1	CASSLGAPGLEAFF	TGTGCCAGCAGCCTTGGGGCCCCAGGGTTGGAAGCTTTCTTT
TRBV9	once	-	TRBJ1-1	CASSVGLAMNTEAFF	TGTGCCAGCAGCGTAGGGCTAGCGATGAACACTGAAGCTTTCTTT
TRBV5-8	-	TRBD1	TRBJ2-7	CASSRGQAYEQYF	TGTGCCAGCAGCAGAGGACAGGCGTACGAGCAGTACTTC
TRBV10-3	-	TRBD1	TRBJ1-5	CAIRPGQGTENQPQHF	TGTGCCATCAGACCGGGACAGGGAACGGAAAATCAGCCCCAGCATTTT
TRBV9	-	-	TRBJ2-3	CASSAQLSGGGASTDTQYF	TGTGCCAGCAGCGCCCAATTAAGCGGTGGGGGCGCGAGCACAGATACGCAGTATTTT
TRBV5-4	-	-	TRBJ2-5	CASSLGGDRRKTQYF	TGTGCCAGCAGCTTGGGAGGAGACAGGAGAAAGACCCAGTACTTC
TRBV7-9	few	-	TRBJ2-1	CASSLRGGEANEQFF	TGTGCCAGCAGCTTAAGGGGTGGGGAGGCAAATGAGCAGTTCTTC
TRBV11-2	-	-	TRBJ1-2	CAIPGKFGYTF	TGTGCCATCCCAGGCAAATTCGGCTACACCTTC
TRBV20-1	-	-	TRBJ1-1	CSSTIYTEAFF	TGCAGCTCGACAATCTACACTGAAGCTTTCTTT
TRBV7-9	-	-	TRBJ2-7	CASSSGAYEQYF	TGTGCCAGCAGCTCGGGGGCCTACGAGCAGTACTTC
TRBV7-9	-	-	TRBJ2-1	CASSPRRAGRNEQFF	TGTGCCAGCAGCCCAAGGCGGGCTGGTAGAAATGAGCAGTTCTTC
TRBV5-8	-	-	TRBJ2-1	CASSIDSLFSYNEQFF	TGTGCCAGCAGCATAGACAGCCTCTTCTCCTACAATGAGCAGTTCTTC
TRBV7-2	-	-	TRBJ2-3	CASSLEAEDTQYF	TGTGCCAGCAGCTTAGAGGCGGAAGATACGCAGTATTTT
TRBV2	-	TRBD2	TRBJ2-1	CASSEPTSGLTRSYNEQFF	TGTGCCAGCAGTGAGCCCACTAGCGGGCTGACCCGCTCCTACAATGAGCAGTTCTTC
TRBV5-6	-	TRBD1	TRBJ1-2	CASSLGQGAYNYGYTF	TGTGCCAGCAGCTTGGGACAGGGGGCATATAACTATGGCTACACCTTC
TRBV20-1	-	TRBD1	TRBJ2-1	CSASTGVNNEQFF	TGCAGTGCTAGTACAGGGGTAAACAATGAGCAGTTCTTC